What follows describes a single T cell receptor beta chain. Its specificity is unknown. Some clones are missing from TCRdb's copy, which holds only in-frame ones; the method was immunoSEQ multiplex PCR. The sample carries about 25,000 clones, around 95% recorded once. This entry comes from a study of B cell selection in AIRE deficiency. Whole-study findings and limits: Shared Treg sequences had shorter CDR3s, biased toward rearrangements with few non-templated insertions. Healthy Tconv contained around two fifths of shared healthy Treg sequences; only TCRbeta sequenced. About 33% of healthy-donor shared Treg TCRbeta sequences appeared in patient Tconv cells.

The sorted conventional CD4 T cells were gated as CD4+CD127+. Unrelated healthy donors provided the controls. Germline-derived CDR1 and CDR2 are SGHRS and YFSETQ. This CDR3 region has 14 residues. V lost 0 bases to trimming and J lost 5 bases, with 6 bases between them. The sequence was collected from a human donor in good health. Input material: CD4+CD127+ conventional T cells sorted from PBMCs. V usage is TRBV5-1 and J usage is TRBJ1-6; D remains unclear. DNA of the CDR3: TGCGCCAGCAGCTTGGAAGGAGATAATTCACCCCTCCACTTT. This translates into CASSLEGDNSPLHF. The entire variable domain, with the rest obtained from reference TRBV5-1 and TRBJ1-6, is as follows: KAGVTQTPRYLIKTRGQQVTLSCSPISGHRSVSWYQQTPGQGLQFLFEYFSETQRNKGNFPGRFSGRQFSNSRSEMNVSTLELGDSALYLCASSLEGDNSPLHFGNGTRLTVT.